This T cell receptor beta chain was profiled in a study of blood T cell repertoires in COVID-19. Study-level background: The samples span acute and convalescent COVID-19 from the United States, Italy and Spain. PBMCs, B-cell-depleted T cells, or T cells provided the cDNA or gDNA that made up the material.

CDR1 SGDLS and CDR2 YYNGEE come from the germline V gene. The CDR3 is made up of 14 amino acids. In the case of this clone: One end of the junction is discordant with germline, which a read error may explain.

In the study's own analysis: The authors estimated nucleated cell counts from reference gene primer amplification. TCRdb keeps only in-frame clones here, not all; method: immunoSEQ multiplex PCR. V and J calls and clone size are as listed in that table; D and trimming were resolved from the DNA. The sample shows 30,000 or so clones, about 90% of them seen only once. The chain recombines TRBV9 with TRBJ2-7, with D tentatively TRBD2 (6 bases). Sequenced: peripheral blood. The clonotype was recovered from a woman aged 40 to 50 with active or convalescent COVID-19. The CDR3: CASSAGLQAYGQYF. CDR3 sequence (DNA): TGTGCCAGCAGCGCGGGACTCCAGGCGTACGGGCAGTACTTC.